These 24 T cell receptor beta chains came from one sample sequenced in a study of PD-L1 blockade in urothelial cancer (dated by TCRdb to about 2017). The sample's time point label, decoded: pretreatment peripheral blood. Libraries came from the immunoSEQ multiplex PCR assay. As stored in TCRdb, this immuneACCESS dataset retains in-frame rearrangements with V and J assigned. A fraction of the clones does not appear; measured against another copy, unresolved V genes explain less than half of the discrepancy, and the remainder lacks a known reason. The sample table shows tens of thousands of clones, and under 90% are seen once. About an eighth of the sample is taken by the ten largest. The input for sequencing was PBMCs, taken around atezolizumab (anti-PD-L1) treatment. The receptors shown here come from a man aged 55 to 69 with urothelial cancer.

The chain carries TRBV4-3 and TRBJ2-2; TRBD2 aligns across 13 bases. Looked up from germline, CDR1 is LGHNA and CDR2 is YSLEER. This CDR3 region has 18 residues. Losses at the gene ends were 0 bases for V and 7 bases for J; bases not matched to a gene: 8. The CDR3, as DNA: TGCGCCAGCAGCCAAGATAGGTTCGGACTAGCGGGAGTCGGGGAGCTGTTTTTT. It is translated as CASSQDRFGLAGVGELFF.

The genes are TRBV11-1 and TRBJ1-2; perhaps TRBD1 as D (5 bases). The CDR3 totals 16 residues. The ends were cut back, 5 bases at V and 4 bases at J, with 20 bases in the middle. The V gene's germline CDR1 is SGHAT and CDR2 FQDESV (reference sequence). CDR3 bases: TGTGCCAGCAGCCCTCTGGAGGGGTCCGGGGCCTATGGCTACACCTTC. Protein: CASSPLEGSGAYGYTF. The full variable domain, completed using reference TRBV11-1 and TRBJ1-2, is EAEVAQSPRYKITEKSQAVAFWCDPISGHATLYWYRQILGQGPELLVQFQDESVVDDSQLPKDRFSAERLKGVDSTLKIQPAELGDSAMYLCASSPLEGSGAYGYTFGSGTRLTVV.

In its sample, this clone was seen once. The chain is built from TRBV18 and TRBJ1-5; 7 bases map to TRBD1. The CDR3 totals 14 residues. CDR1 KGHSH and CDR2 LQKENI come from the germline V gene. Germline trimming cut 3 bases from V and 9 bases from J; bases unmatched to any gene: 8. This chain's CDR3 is CASSPDRAKLPQHF. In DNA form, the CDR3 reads TGTGCCAGCTCACCTGACAGGGCGAAGCTGCCCCAGCATTTT.

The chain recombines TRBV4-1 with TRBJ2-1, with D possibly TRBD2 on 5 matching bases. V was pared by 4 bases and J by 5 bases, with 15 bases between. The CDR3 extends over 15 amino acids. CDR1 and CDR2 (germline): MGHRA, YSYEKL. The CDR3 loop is CASSRFSTGNNEQFF. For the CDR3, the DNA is TGCGCCAGCAGCCGATTCAGTACGGGGAACAATGAGCAGTTCTTC.

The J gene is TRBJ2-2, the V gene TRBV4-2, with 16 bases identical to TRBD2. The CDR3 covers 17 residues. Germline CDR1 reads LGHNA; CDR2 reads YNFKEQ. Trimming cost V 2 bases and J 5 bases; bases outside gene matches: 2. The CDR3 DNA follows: TGTGCCAGCAGCCAACCGGGACTAGCGGGGGGGACCGGGGAGCTGTTTTTT. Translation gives CASSQPGLAGGTGELFF.

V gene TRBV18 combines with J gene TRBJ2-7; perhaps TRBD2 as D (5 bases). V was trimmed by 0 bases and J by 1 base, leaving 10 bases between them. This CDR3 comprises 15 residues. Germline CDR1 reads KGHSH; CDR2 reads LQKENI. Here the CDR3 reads CASSPPRAASYEQYF. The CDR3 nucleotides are TGTGCCAGCTCACCACCGCGGGCCGCTTCCTACGAGCAGTACTTC.

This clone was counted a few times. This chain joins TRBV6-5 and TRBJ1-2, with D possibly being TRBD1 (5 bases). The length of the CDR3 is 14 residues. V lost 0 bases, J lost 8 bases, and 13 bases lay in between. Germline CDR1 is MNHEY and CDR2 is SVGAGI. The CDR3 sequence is CASSYSMGLQGYTF. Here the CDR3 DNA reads TGTGCCAGCAGTTACTCGATGGGGCTTCAAGGCTACACCTTC.

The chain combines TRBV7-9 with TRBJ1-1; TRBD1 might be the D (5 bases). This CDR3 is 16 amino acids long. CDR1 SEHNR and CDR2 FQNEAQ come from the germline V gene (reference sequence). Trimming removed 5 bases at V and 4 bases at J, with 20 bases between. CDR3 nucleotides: TGTGCCAGCAGCCGTAATATTGAGTGGAGGGGCACTGAAGCTTTCTTT. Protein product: CASSRNIEWRGTEAFF.

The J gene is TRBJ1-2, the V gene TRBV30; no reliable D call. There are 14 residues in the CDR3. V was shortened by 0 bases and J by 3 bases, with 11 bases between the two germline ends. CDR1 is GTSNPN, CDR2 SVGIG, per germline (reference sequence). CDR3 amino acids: CAWSVTVMDYGYTF. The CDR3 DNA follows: TGTGCCTGGAGTGTCACAGTAATGGACTATGGCTACACCTTC.

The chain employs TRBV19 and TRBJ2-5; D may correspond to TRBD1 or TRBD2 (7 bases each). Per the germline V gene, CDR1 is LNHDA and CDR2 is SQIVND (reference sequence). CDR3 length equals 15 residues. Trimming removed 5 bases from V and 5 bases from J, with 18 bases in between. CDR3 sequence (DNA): TGTGCCAGTAGTTTAGGACAGGTCGGGGGGGAGACCCAGTACTTC. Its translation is CASSLGQVGGETQYF.

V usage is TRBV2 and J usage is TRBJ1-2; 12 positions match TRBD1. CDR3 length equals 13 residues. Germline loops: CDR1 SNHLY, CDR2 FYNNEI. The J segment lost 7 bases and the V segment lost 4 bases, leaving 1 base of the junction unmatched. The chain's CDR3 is CASSGDRGLGYTF. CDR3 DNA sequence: TGTGCCAGCAGTGGGGACAGGGGGCTTGGCTACACCTTC.

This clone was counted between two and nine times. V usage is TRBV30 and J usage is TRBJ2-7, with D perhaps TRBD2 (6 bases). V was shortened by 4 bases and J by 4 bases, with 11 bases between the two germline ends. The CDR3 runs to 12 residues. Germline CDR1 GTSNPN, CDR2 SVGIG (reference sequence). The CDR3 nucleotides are TGTGCCTGGACCGGGACTGGATACGAGCAGTACTTC. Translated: CAWTGTGYEQYF.

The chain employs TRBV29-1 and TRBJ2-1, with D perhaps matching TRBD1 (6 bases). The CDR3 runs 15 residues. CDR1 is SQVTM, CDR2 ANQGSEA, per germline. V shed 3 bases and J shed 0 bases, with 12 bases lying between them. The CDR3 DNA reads TGCAGCGTTGATAGGGTGGACAGCTCCTACAATGAGCAGTTCTTC. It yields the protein CSVDRVDSSYNEQFF.

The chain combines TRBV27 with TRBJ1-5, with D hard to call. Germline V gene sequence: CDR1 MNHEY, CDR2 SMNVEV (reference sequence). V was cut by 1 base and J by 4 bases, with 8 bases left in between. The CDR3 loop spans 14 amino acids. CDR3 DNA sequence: TGTGCCAGCAGTTTATTGGCGGGTAATCAGCCCCAGCATTTT. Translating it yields CASSLLAGNQPQHF.

The DNA for the CDR3 is TGTGCCAGCAGCGCGGGACAGGGAGGTGAAAAACTGTTTTTT. As protein: CASSAGQGGEKLFF. This rearrangement joins TRBV9 to TRBJ1-4, with 9 bases aligning to TRBD1. V shed 3 bases, J shed 7 bases, and the junction held 4 bases outside the gene matches. There are 14 residues in the CDR3. Germline CDR1 SGDLS, CDR2 YYNGEE.

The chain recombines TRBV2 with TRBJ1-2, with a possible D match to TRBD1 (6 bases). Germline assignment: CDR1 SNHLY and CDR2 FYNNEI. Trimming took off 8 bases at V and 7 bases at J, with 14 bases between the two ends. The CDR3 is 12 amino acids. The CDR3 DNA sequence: TGTGCCAGCGATGTGGGGGCCTTTGGCTACACCTTC. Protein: CASDVGAFGYTF.

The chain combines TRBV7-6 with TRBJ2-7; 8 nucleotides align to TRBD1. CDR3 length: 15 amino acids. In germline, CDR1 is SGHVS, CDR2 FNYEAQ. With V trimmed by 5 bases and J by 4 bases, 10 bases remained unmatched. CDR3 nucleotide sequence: TGTGCCAGCAGCCGAAGTTCGGACAGGGCTTACGAGCAGTACTTC. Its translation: CASSRSSDRAYEQYF.

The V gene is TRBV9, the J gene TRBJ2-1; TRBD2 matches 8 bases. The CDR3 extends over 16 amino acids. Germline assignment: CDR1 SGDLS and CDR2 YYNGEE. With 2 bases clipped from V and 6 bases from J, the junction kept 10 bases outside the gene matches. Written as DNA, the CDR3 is TGTGCCAGCAGCGTCATAGGGCCGGCGGGGGGCAATGAGCAGTTCTTC. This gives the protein CASSVIGPAGGNEQFF.

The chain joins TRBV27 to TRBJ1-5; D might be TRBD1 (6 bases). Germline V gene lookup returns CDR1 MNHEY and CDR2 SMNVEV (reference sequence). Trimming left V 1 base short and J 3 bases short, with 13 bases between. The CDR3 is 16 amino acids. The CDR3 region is CASSLYSGANNQPQHF. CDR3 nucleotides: TGTGCCAGCAGTTTATACTCAGGGGCGAACAATCAGCCCCAGCATTTT.

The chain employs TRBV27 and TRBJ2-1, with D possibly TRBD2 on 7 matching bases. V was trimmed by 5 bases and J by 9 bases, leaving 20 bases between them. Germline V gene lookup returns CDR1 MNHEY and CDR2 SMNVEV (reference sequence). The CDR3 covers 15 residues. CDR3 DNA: TGTGCCAGCAGTCTTGGGATGGGGGGGCGTTTTGAGCAGTTCTTC. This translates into CASSLGMGGRFEQFF.

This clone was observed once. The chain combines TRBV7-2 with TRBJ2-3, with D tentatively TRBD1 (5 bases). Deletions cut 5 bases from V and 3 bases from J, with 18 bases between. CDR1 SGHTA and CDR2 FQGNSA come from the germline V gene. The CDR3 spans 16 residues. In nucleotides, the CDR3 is TGTGCCAGCAGCAGCGAATCGACAGCTAGGACAGATACGCAGTATTTT. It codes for CASSSESTARTDTQYF.

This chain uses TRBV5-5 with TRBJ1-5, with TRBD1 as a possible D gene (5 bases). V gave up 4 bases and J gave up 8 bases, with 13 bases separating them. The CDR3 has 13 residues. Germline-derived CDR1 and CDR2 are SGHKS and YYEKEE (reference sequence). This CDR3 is CASSGDSFEPQHF. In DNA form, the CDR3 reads TGTGCCAGCAGCGGAGACAGCTTCGAGCCCCAGCATTTT.

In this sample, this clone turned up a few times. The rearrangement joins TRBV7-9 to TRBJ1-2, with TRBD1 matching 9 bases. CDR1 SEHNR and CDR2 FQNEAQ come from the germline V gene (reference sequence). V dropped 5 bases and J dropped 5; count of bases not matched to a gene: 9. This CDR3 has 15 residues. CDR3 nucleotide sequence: TGTGCCAGCAGCCGGGACAGGGCAAACCTATATGGCTACACCTTC. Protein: CASSRDRANLYGYTF.

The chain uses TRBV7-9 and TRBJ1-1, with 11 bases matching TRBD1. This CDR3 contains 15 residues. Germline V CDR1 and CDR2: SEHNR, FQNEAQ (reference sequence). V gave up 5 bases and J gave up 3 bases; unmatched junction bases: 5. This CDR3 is CASSPPGQGDTEAFF. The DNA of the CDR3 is TGTGCCAGCAGCCCACCGGGACAGGGGGACACTGAAGCTTTCTTT.